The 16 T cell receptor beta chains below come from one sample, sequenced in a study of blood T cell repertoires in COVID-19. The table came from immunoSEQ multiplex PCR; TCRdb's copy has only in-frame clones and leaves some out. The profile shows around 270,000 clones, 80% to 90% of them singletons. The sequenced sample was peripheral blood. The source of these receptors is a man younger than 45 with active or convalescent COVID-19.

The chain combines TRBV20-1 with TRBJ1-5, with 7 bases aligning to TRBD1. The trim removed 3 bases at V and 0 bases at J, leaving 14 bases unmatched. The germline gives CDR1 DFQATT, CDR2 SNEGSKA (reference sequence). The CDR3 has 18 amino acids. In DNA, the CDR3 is TGCAGTGCTAGTTGGAGGGGGCGCGGGACGAGTAGCAATCAGCCCCAGCATTTT. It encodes CSASWRGRGTSSNQPQHF.

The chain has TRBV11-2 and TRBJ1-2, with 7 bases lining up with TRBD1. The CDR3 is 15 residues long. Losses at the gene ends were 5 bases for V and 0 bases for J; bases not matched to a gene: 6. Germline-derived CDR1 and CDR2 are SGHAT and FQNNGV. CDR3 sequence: CASSPRDRTNYGYTF. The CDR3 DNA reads TGTGCCAGCAGCCCCCGGGACAGAACTAACTATGGCTACACCTTC.

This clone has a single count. The CDR3 region is CASIHSSYEQYF. CDR3 sequence (DNA): TGTGCCAGCATCCACAGCTCCTACGAGCAGTACTTC. The chain is built from TRBV27 and TRBJ2-7; no definite D call. With 7 bases removed from V and 0 bases from J, the gap between germline ends came to 7 bases. Germline V gene lookup returns CDR1 MNHEY and CDR2 SMNVEV (reference sequence). This CDR3 spans 12 amino acids.

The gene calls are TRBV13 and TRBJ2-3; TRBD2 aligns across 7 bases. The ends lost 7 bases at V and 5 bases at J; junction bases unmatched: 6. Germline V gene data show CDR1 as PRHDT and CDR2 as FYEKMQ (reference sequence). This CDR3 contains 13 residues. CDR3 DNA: TGTGCCAGCATGGGGGAGGGACGAGATACGCAGTATTTT. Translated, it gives CASMGEGRDTQYF.

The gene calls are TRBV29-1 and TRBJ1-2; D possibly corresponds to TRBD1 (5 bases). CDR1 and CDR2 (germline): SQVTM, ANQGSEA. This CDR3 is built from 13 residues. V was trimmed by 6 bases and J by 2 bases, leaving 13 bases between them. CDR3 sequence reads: CSVHRQLNYGYTF. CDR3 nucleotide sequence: TGCAGCGTGCACAGACAGCTAAACTATGGCTACACCTTC.

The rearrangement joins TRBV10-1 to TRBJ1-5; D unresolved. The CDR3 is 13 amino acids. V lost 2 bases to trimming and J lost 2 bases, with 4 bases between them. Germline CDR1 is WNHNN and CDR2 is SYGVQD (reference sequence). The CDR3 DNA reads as TGCGCCAGCAGTGAGACAGGCAATCAGCCCCAGCATTTT. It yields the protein CASSETGNQPQHF.

The CDR3 DNA reads as TGTGCCAGCAGCCATGGGCCCCAGGGAGGTCAAGAGACCCAGTACTTC. Its translation: CASSHGPQGGQETQYF. The J gene is TRBJ2-5, the V gene TRBV3-1 (or the pseudogene TRBV3-2); D may be TRBD2 (6 bases). Trimming cost V 3 bases and J 2 bases, with 16 bases left between them. CDR1 LGHDT and CDR2 YNNKEL come from the germline V gene (reference sequence). This CDR3 is 16 amino acids long.

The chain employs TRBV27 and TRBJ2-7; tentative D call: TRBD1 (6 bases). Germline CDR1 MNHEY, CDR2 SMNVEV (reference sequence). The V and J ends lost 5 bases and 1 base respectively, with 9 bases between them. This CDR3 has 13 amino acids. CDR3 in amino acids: CASSRDMSYEQYF. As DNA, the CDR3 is TGTGCCAGCAGTCGGGACATGTCCTACGAGCAGTACTTC.

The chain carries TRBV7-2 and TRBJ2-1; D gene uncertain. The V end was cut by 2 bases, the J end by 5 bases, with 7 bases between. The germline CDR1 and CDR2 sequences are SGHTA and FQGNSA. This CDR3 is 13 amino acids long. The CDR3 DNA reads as TGTGCCAGCAGCTTAACGGTCGACAATGAGCAGTTCTTC. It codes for CASSLTVDNEQFF.

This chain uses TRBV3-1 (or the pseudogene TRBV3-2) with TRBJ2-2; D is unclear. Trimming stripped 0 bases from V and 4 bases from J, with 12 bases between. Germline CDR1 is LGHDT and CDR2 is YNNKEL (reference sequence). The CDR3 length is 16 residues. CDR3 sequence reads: CASSQDLVSGTGELFF. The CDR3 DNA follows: TGTGCCAGCAGCCAAGATCTAGTATCGGGCACCGGGGAGCTGTTTTTT.

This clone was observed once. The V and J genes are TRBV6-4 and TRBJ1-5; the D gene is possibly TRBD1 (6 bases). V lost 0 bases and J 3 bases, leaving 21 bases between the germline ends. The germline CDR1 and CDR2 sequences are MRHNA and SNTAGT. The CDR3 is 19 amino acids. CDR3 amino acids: CASSDSPFQGTSDNQPQHF. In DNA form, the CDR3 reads TGTGCCAGCAGTGACTCTCCGTTTCAGGGGACCTCCGACAATCAGCCCCAGCATTTT.

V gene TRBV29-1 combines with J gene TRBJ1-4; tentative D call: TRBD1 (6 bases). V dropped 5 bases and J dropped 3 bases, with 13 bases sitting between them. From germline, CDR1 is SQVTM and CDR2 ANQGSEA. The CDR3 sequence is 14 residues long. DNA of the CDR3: TGCAGCGTTTGCCCGGGGGGCTCTAATGAAAAACTGTTTTTT. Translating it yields CSVCPGGSNEKLFF.

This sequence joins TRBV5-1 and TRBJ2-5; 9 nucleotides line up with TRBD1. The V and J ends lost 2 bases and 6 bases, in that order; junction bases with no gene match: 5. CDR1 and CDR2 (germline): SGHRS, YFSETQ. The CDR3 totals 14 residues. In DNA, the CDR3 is TGCGCCAGCAGCTTCGGGACAGGGAACAAGACCCAGTACTTC. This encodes CASSFGTGNKTQYF.

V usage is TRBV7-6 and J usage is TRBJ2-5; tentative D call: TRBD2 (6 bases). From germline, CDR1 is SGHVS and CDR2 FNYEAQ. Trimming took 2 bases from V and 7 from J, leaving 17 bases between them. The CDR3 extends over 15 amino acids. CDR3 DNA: TGTGCCAGCAGCTTAAATCGGGGGACCCGAGGGACCCAGTACTTC. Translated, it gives CASSLNRGTRGTQYF.

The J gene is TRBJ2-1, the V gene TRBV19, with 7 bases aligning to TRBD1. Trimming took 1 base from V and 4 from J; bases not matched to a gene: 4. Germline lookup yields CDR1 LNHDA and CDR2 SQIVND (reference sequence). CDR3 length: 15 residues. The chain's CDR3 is CASSIAGQKYNEQFF. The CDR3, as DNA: TGTGCCAGTAGTATAGCGGGACAGAAATACAATGAGCAGTTCTTC.

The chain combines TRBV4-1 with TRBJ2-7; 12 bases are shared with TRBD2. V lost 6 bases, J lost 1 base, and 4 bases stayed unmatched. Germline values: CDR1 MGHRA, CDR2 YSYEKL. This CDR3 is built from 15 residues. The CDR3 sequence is CASRLAGGNSYEQYF. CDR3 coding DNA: TGCGCCAGCAGACTAGCGGGGGGAAATTCCTACGAGCAGTACTTC.